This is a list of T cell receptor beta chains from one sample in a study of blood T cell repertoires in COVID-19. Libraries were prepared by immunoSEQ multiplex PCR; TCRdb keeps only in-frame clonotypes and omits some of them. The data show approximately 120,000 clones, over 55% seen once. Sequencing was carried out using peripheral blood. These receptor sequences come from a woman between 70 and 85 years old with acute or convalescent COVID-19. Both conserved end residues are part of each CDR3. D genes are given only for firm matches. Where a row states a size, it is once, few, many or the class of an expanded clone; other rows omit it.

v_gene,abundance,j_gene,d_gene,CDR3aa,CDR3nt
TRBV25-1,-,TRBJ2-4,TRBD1,CASAGGVIQYF,TGTGCCAGCGCAGGGGGCGTCATTCAGTACTTC
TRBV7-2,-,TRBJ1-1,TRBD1,CASSFRGRRIEAFF,TGTGCCAGCAGCTTTAGGGGGCGTAGGATTGAAGCTTTCTTT
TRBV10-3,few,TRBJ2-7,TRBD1,CATRNIDRAGSYEQYF,TGTGCCACCCGAAACATTGACAGGGCGGGCTCCTACGAGCAGTACTTC
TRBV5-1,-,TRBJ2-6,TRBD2,CASSSIAGGSSGANVLTF,TGCGCCAGCAGTTCCATAGCGGGGGGCAGCTCTGGGGCCAACGTCCTGACTTTC
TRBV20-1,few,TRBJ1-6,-,CSASVPLNSPLHF,TGCAGTGCTAGTGTCCCCCTTAATTCACCCCTCCACTTT
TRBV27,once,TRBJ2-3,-,CASARDAGGDTQYF,TGTGCCAGCGCCCGGGACGCAGGAGGGGATACGCAGTATTTT
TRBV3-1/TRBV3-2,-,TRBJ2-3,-,CASSQDRVTDTQYF,TGTGCCAGCAGCCAAGATCGGGTCACAGATACGCAGTATTTT
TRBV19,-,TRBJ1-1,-,CASSHGQTNTEAFF,TGTGCCAGTAGCCACGGACAGACGAACACTGAAGCTTTCTTT
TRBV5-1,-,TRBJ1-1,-,CASSLAPGANTEAFF,TGCGCCAGCAGCTTGGCCCCAGGGGCGAACACTGAAGCTTTCTTT
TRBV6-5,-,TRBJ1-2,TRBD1,CASSYTGGINYGYTF,TGTGCCAGCAGTTATACAGGGGGCATTAACTATGGCTACACCTTC
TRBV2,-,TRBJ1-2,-,CASSPVVPTSYGYTF,TGTGCCAGCAGCCCGGTCGTCCCAACCTCCTATGGCTACACCTTC